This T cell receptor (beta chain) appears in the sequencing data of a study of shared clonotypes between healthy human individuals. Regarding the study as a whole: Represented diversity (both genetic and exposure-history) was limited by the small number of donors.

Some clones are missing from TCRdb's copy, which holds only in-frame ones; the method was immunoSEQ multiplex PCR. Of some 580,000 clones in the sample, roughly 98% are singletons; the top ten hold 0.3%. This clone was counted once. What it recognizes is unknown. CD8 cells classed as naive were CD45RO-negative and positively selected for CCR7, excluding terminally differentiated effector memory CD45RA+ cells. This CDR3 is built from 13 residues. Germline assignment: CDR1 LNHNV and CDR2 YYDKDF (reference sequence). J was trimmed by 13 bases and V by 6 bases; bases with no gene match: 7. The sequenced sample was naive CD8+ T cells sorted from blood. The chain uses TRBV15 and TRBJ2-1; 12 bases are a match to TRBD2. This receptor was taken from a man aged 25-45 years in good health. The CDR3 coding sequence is TGTGCCACCAGTCGCCTAGCGGGAGGGCCACAGTTCTTC. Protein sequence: CATSRLAGGPQFF.